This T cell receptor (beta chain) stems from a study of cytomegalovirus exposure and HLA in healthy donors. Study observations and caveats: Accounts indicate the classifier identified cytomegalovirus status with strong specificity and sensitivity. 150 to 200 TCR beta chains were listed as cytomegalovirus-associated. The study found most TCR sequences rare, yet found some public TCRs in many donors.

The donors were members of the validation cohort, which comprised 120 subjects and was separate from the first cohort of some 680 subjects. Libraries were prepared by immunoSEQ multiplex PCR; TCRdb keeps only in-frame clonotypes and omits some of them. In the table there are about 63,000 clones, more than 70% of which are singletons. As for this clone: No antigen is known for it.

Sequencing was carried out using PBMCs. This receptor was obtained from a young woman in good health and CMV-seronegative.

For the CDR3, the DNA is TGTGCCAGCAGTCGGACTAGCGGGAGGACCAATGAGCAGTTCTTC. Translating it yields CASSRTSGRTNEQFF. J is TRBJ2-1 and V is TRBV6-1, with 14 bases fitting TRBD2. V was clipped by 5 bases and J by 6 bases; unmatched bases: 3. The V gene's germline CDR1 is MNHNS and CDR2 SASEGT. The CDR3 has 15 residues.